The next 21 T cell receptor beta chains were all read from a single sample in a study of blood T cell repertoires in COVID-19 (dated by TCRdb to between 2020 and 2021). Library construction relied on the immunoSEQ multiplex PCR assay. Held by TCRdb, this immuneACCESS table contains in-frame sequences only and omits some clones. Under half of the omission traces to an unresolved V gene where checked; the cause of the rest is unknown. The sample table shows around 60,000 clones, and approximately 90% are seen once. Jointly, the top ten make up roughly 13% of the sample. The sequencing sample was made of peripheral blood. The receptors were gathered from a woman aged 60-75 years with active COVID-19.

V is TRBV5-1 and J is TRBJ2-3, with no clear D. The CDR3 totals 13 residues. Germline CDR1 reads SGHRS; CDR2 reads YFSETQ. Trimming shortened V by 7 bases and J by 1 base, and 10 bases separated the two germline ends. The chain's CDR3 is CASGPRGTDTQYF. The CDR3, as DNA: TGCGCCAGCGGTCCCCGCGGCACAGATACGCAGTATTTT. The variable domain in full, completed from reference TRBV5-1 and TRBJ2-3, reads KAGVTQTPRYLIKTRGQQVTLSCSPISGHRSVSWYQQTPGQGLQFLFEYFSETQRNKGNFPGRFSGRQFSNSRSEMNVSTLELGDSALYLCASGPRGTDTQYFGPGTRLTVL.

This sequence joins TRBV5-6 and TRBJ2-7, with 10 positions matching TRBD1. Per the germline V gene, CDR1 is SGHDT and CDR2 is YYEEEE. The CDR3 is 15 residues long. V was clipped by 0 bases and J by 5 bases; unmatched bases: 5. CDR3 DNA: TGTGCCAGCAGCTTGGCCGGGACAGGGGCCGACGAGCAGTACTTC. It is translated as CASSLAGTGADEQYF.

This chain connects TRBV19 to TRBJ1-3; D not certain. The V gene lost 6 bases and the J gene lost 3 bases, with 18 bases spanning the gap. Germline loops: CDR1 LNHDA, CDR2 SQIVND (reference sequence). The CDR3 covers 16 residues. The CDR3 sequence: CASSPSRVRHGNTIYF. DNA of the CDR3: TGTGCCAGTAGCCCGTCGAGGGTAAGACATGGAAACACCATATATTTT. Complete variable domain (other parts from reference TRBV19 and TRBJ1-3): DGGITQSPKYLFRKEGQNVTLSCEQNLNHDAMYWYRQDPGQGLRLIYYSQIVNDFQKGDIAEGYSVSREKKESFPLTVTSAQKNPTAFYLCASSPSRVRHGNTIYFGEGSWLTVV.

The CDR3 reads CASSRQGASSYEQYF. As DNA, the CDR3 is TGTGCCAGTAGTAGACAGGGAGCCTCCTCCTACGAGCAGTACTTC. The chain uses TRBV19 and TRBJ2-7; 7 nucleotides line up with TRBD1. Losses at the gene ends were 4 bases for V and 0 bases for J; bases not matched to a gene: 6. Germline CDR1 is LNHDA and CDR2 is SQIVND (reference sequence). The CDR3 consists of 15 residues.

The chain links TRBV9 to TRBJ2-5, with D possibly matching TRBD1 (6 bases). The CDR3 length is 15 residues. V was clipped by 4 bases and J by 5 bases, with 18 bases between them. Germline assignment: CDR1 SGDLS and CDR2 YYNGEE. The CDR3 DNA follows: TGTGCCAGCAGCCAAGGATGGGGGCGAGGGGAGACCCAGTACTTC. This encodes CASSQGWGRGETQYF.

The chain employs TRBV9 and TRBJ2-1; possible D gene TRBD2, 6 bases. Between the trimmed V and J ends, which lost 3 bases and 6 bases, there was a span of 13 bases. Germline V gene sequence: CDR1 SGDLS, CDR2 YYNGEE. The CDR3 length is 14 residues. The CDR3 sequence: CASSARLVFNEQFF. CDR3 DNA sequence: TGTGCCAGCAGCGCCCGACTAGTTTTCAATGAGCAGTTCTTC.

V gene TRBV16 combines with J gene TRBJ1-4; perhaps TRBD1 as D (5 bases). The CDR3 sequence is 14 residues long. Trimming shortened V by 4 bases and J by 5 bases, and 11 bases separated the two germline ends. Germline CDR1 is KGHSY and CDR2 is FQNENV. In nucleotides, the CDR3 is TGTGCCAGCAGCCCCCGGGGGGGAAATGAAAAACTGTTTTTT. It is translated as CASSPRGGNEKLFF.

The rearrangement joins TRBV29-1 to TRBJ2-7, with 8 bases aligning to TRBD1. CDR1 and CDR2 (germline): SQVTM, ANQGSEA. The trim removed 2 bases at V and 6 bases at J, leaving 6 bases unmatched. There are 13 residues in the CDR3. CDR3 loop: CSVERQGNGEQYF. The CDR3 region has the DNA TGCAGCGTTGAAAGACAGGGGAACGGCGAGCAGTACTTC.

CDR3 DNA sequence: TGCGCCAGCAGCTTGGTGGACAGCAACACCGGGGAGCTGTTTTTT. Encoded protein: CASSLVDSNTGELFF. V usage is TRBV5-1 and J usage is TRBJ2-2, with D perhaps matching TRBD1 (6 bases). Trimming left V 0 bases short and J 2 bases short, with 8 bases between. Germline V gene data show CDR1 as SGHRS and CDR2 as YFSETQ. This CDR3 comprises 15 residues.

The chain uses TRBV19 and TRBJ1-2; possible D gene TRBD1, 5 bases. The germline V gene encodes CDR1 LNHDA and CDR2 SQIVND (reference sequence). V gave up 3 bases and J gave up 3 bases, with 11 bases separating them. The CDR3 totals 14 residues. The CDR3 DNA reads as TGTGCCAGTAGTATGGGCAGGGTGGACTATGGCTACACCTTC. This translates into CASSMGRVDYGYTF. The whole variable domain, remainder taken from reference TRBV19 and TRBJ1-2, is DGGITQSPKYLFRKEGQNVTLSCEQNLNHDAMYWYRQDPGQGLRLIYYSQIVNDFQKGDIAEGYSVSREKKESFPLTVTSAQKNPTAFYLCASSMGRVDYGYTFGSGTRLTVV.

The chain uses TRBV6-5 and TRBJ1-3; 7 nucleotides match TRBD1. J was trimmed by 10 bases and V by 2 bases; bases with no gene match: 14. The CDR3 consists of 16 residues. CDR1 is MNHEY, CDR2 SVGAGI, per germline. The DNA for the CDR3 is TGTGCCAGCAGTTACCGGGACAGTCCTCCAGGGGGAACCATATATTTT. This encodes CASSYRDSPPGGTIYF.

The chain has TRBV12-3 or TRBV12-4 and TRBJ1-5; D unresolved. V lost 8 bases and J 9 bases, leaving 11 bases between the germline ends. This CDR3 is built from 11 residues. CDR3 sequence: CASGWEGPQHF. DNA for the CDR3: TGTGCCAGCGGATGGGAGGGGCCCCAGCATTTT.

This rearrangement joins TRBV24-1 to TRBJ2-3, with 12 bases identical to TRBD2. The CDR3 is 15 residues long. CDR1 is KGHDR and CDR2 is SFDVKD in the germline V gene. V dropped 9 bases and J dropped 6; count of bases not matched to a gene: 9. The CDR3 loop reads CATQTSGGVSDTQYF. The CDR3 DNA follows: TGTGCCACCCAGACTAGCGGGGGTGTCTCGGATACGCAGTATTTT.

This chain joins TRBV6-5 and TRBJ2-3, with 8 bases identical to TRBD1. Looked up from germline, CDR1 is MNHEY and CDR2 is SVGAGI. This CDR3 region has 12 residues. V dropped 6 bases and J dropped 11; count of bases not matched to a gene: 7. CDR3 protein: CASRPGTGRQYF. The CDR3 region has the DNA TGTGCCAGCAGACCCGGGACAGGAAGGCAGTATTTT.

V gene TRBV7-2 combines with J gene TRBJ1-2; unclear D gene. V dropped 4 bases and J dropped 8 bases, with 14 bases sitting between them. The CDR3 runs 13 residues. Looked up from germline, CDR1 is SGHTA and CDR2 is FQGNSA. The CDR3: CASSSSRVEGYTF. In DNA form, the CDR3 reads TGTGCCAGCAGCTCTTCTCGGGTCGAGGGCTACACCTTC. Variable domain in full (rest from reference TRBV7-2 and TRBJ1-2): GAGVSQSPSNKVTEKGKDVELRCDPISGHTALYWYRQSLGQGLEFLIYFQGNSAPDKSGLPSDRFSAERTGGSVSTLTIQRTQQEDSAVYLCASSSSRVEGYTFGSGTRLTVV.

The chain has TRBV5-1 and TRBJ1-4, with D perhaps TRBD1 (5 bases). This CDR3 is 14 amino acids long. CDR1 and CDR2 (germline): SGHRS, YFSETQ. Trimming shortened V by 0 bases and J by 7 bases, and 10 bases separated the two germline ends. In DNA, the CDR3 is TGCGCCAGCAGCTTGGCCAGGGAAGGTGAAAAACTGTTTTTT. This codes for CASSLAREGEKLFF.

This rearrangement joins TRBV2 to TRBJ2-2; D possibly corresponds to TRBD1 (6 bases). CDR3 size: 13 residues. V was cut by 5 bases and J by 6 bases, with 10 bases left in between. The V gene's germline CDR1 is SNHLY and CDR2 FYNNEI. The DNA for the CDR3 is TGTGCCAGCAGTTTAACAGGGCCCGGGGAGCTGTTTTTT. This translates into CASSLTGPGELFF.

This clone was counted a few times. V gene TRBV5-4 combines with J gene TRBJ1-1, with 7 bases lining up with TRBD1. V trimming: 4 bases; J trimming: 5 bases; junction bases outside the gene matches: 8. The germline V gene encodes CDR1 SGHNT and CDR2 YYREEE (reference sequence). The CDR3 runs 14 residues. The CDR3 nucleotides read TGTGCCAGCAGCCCGGGCGGGACAGTAACTGAAGCTTTCTTT. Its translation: CASSPGGTVTEAFF. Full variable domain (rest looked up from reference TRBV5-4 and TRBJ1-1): ETGVTQSPTHLIKTRGQQVTLRCSSQSGHNTVSWYQQALGQGPQFIFQYYREEENGRGNFPPRFSGLQFPNYSSELNVNALELDDSALYLCASSPGGTVTEAFFGQGTRLTVV.

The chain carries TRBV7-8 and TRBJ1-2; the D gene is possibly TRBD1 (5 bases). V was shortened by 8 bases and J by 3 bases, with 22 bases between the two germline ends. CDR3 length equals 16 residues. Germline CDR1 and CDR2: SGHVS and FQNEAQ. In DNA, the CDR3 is TGTGCCAGCTCGTCGGCCCGGACGGGGGGGGACTATGGCTACACCTTC. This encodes CASSSARTGGDYGYTF.

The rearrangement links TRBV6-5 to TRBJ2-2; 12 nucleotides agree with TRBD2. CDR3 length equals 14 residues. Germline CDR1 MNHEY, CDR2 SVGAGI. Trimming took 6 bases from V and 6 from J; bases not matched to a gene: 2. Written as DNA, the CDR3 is TGTGCCAGCAGGCTAGCGGGGGGGTCCGGGGAGCTGTTTTTT. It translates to CASRLAGGSGELFF.

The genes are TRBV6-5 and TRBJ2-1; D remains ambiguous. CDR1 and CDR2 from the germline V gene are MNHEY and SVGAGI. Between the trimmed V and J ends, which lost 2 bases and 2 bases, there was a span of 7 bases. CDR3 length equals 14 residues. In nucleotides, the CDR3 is TGTGCCAGCAGTTACACTTCGACCTACAATGAGCAGTTCTTC. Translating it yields CASSYTSTYNEQFF.